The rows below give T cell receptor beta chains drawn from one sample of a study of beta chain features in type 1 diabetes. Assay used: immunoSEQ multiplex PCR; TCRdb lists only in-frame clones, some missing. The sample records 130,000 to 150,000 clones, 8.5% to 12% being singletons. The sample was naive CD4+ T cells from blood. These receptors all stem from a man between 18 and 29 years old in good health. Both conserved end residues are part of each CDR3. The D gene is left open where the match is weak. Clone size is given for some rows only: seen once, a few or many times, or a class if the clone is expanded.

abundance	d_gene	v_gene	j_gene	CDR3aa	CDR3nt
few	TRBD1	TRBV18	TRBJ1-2	CASSPSGTGDSYGYTF	TGTGCCAGCTCACCATCTGGCACAGGGGATAGCTATGGCTACACCTTC
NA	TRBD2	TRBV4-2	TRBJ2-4	CASSQDVAGDIIAKNIQYF	TGTGCCAGCAGCCAAGATGTAGCGGGGGATATAATAGCCAAAAACATTCAGTACTTC
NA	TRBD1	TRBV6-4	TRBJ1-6	CASSSTGTGSSPLHF	TGTGCCAGCAGTTCAACCGGGACAGGGAGTTCACCCCTCCACTTT
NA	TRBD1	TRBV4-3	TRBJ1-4	CASSQSTGGLPVGEKLFF	TGCGCCAGCAGCCAATCTACAGGGGGCCTCCCCGTCGGTGAAAAACTGTTTTTT
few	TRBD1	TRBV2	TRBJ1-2	CASSLGQGYGYTF	TGTGCCAGCAGTTTAGGACAGGGCTATGGCTACACCTTC
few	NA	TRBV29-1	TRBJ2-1	CSADGGGPLFF	TGCAGCGCCGATGGGGGGGGGCCTTTGTTCTTC
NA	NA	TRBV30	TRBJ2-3	CAWSRGGGLGNTQYF	TGTGCCTGGAGTAGAGGAGGAGGGCTCGGGAATACGCAGTATTTT
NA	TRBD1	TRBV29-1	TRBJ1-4	CSVFQTGGEEKLFF	TGCAGCGTTTTCCAGACAGGGGGTGAGGAAAAACTGTTTTTT
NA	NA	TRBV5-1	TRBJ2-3	CASSPGDGGGTDTQYF	TGCGCCAGCAGCCCGGGGGATGGTGGCGGCACAGATACGCAGTATTTT
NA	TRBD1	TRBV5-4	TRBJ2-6	CASSLLDRASSGANVLTF	TGTGCCAGCAGCTTGTTGGACAGGGCCAGCTCTGGGGCCAACGTCCTGACTTTC
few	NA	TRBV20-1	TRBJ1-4	CSAINTGKVFF	TGCAGTGCTATAAACACAGGCAAGGTGTTTTTT
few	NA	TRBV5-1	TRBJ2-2	CASSWGTARGELFF	TGCGCCAGCAGCTGGGGGACTGCCCGCGGGGAGCTGTTTTTT
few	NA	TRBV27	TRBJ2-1	CASSSLSLAGISYNEQFF	TGTGCCAGCAGTTCCCTATCGTTGGCGGGGATCTCCTACAATGAGCAGTTCTTC
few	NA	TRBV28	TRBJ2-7	CASSFRGWGEQYF	TGTGCCAGCAGTTTCAGGGGTTGGGGGGAGCAGTACTTC
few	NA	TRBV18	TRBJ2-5	CASSPPGEETQYF	TGTGCCAGCTCACCACCTGGAGAAGAGACCCAGTACTTC
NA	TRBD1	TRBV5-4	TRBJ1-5	CASSYDRGSNQPQHF	TGTGCCAGCAGCTACGACAGGGGTAGCAATCAGCCCCAGCATTTT
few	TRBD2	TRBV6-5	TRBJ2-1	CASSLRLSGGANEQFF	TGTGCCAGCAGTTTGAGACTTAGCGGGGGGGCGAATGAGCAGTTCTTC
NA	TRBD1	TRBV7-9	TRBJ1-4	CASSPPGQGREKLFF	TGTGCCAGCAGCCCCCCGGGACAGGGACGTGAAAAACTGTTTTTT
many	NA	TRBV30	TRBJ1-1	CAYSTGNTEAFF	TGTGCCTACTCGACAGGGAACACTGAAGCTTTCTTT
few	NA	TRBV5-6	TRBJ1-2	CASSWGDHYGYTF	TGTGCCAGCAGCTGGGGGGACCACTATGGCTACACCTTC
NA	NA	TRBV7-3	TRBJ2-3	CASSSLPGTDTQYF	TGTGCCAGCAGCTCCCTCCCGGGAACAGATACGCAGTATTTT
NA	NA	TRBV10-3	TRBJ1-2	CASRQQGGTNYGYTF	TGTGCCAGCAGACAACAGGGCGGAACTAACTATGGCTACACCTTC
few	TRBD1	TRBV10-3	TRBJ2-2	CAIRGQGGNRELFF	TGTGCCATCAGGGGACAGGGCGGAAACCGGGAGCTGTTTTTT
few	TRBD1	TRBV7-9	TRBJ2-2	CASSFRDRGPTGELFF	TGTGCCAGCAGCTTCCGGGACAGGGGGCCGACCGGGGAGCTGTTTTTT
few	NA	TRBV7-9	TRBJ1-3	CASSLLQVTSGNTIYF	TGTGCCAGCAGCTTATTGCAGGTTACCTCTGGAAACACCATATATTTT
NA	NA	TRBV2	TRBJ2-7	CASNPPDKAYEQYF	TGTGCCAGCAATCCACCGGACAAGGCCTACGAGCAGTACTTC
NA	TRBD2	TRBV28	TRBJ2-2	CASNLAGTNTGELFF	TGTGCCAGCAACTTAGCGGGGACGAACACCGGGGAGCTGTTTTTT
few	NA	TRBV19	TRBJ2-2	CASSINGGLTGELFF	TGTGCCAGTAGTATTAACGGGGGGCTGACCGGGGAGCTGTTTTTT
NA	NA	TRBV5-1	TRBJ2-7	CASSLATGTYEQYF	TGCGCCAGCAGCTTGGCGACAGGAACCTACGAGCAGTACTTC
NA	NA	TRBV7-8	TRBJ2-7	CASSLDLGGYEQYF	TGTGCCAGCAGCTTAGATTTAGGGGGCTACGAGCAGTACTTC
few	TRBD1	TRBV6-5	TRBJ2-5	CASSYSGQGGQETQYF	TGTGCCAGCAGTTACTCTGGACAGGGGGGTCAAGAGACCCAGTACTTC
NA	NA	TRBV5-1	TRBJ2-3	CASSQRQSGSTDTQYF	TGCGCCAGCAGCCAACGACAGTCCGGCAGCACAGATACGCAGTATTTT
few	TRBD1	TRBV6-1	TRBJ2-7	CASSVGQGASYEQYF	TGTGCCAGCAGTGTTGGGCAGGGGGCGTCCTACGAGCAGTACTTC
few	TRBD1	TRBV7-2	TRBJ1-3	CASSLVGQGVGNTIYF	TGTGCCAGCAGCTTAGTGGGGCAGGGGGTGGGAAACACCATATATTTT
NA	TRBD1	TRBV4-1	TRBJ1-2	CASSQRLGGAPNYGYTF	TGCGCCAGCAGCCAAAGGTTAGGGGGCGCCCCGAACTATGGCTACACCTTC
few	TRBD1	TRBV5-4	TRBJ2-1	CASSLDRGKYNEQFF	TGTGCCAGCAGCCTCGACAGGGGAAAGTACAATGAGCAGTTCTTC
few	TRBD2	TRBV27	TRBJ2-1	CASSLSAGDLYNEQFF	TGTGCCAGCAGTTTATCCGCGGGAGACTTATACAATGAGCAGTTCTTC
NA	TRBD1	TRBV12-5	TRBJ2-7	CASGLDPGGGLSYEQYF	TGTGCTAGTGGTTTGGACCCAGGGGGTGGCTTATCCTACGAGCAGTACTTC
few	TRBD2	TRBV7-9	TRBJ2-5	CASSLALAGGRYPETQYF	TGTGCCAGCAGCTTAGCCCTAGCGGGGGGGCGATATCCCGAGACCCAGTACTTC
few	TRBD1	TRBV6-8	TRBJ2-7	CASSGQGTFYEQYF	TGTGCCAGCAGCGGACAGGGGACCTTCTACGAGCAGTACTTC
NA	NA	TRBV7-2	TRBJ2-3	CASSASYQADTQYF	TGTGCCAGCAGCGCCTCCTATCAGGCAGATACGCAGTATTTT
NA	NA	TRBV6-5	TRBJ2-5	CASNPQDSYQETQYF	TGTGCCAGCAATCCTCAAGACAGTTACCAAGAGACCCAGTACTTC
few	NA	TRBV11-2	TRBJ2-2	CASSLSGLNTGELFF	TGTGCCAGCAGCTTAAGCGGACTGAACACCGGGGAGCTGTTTTTT